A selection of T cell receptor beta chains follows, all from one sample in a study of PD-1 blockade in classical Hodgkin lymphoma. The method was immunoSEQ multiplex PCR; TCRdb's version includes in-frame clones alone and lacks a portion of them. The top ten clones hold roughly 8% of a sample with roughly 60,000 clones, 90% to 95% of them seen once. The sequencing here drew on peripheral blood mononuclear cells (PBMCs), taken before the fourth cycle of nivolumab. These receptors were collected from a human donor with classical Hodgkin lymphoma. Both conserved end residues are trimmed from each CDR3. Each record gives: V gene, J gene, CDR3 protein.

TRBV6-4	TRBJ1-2	ASSDRVSPFHYGYT
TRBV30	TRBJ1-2	AWSPVSYGYT
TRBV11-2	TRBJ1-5	ASSSGQHPNQPQH
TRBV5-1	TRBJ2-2	ASSLAGELF
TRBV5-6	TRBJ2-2	ASSFNTGELF
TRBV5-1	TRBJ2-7	ASRRSTDSYEQY
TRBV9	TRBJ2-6	ASSVNRVSGANVLT
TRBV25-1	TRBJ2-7	ASSPKRGLGYEQY
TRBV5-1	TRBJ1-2	ASSLADRGVHGYT
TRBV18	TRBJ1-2	ASSLQGPANVNYGYT
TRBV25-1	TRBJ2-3	ASSRGLAGGDTQY
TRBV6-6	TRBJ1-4	ASSYGGEVEKLF
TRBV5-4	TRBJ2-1	ASSLDRPGGEQF
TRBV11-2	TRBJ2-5	ASSLVGIQETQY
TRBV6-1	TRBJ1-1	ASSDSWGNTEAF
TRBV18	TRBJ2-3	ASSPQGLTDTQY
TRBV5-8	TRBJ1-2	ASSLYLTGGNYGYT
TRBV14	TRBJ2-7	ASRQTGSDEQY
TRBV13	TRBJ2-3	ASSLFGESTDTQY
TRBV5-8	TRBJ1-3	ASSPGTLRSGNTIY
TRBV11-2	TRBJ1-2	ASSSAKDGYT
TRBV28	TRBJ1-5	ASSLEILNQPQH
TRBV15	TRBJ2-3	ATSTRETTDTQY
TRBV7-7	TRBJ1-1	ASSQSVGGTEAF
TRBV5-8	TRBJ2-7	ASSFSYEQY
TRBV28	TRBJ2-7	ASSFVVPGDEQY
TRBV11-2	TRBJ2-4	ASSAAATAAKNIQY
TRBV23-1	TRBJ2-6	ASSSARRDRSGANVLT